Shown below are 20 T cell receptor beta chains from a single sample sequenced in a study of T cell repertoires in cytomegalovirus infection. TCRdb itself ran the reads through MiXCR, one entry per CDR3 protein. The sample consists of some 800,000 distinct CDR3 sequences, approximately 32% of them appearing once. The antigens of these receptors remain unknown. The specimen comprised cultured CD8+ T cells from PBMCs, sampled from culture after CMV antigen stimulation. Receptors originate from a human donor in good health (CMV status not recorded). Some clones in this sample may be carry-over from other donors' samples.

The chain is built from TRBV19 and TRBJ1-5; the D gene is possibly TRBD1 (5 bases). Trimming left V 8 bases short and J 1 base short, with 9 bases between. Germline V gene lookup returns CDR1 LNHDA and CDR2 SQIVND (reference sequence). The CDR3 runs to 13 residues. The CDR3 reads CASGGRSNQPQHF. In DNA, the CDR3 is TGTGCCAGTGGGGGAAGAAGCAATCAGCCCCAGCATTTT.

This clonotype was detected ten times or more. The chain has TRBV7-3 and TRBJ2-3; TRBD1 matches 7 bases. This CDR3 is 15 amino acids long. Germline V CDR1 and CDR2: SGHTA, FQGTGA. With 4 bases clipped from V and 0 bases from J, the junction kept 4 bases outside the gene matches. CDR3: CASSSDRVSTDTQYF. For the CDR3, the DNA is TGTGCCAGCAGCTCCGACAGGGTTAGCACAGATACGCAGTATTTT.

The chain combines TRBV4-1 with TRBJ2-5, with 9 bases identical to TRBD2. Trimming cost V 3 bases and J 0 bases; bases outside gene matches: 2. The germline gives CDR1 MGHRA, CDR2 YSYEKL. This CDR3 spans 15 amino acids. In DNA, the CDR3 is TGCGCCAGCAGCCAGGTAGCGGGGGACCAAGAGACCCAGTACTTC. Protein: CASSQVAGDQETQYF.

This clonotype was seen at least ten times. This chain uses TRBV7-2 with TRBJ1-6; D is possibly TRBD1 (6 bases). The V end was cut by 4 bases, the J end by 8 bases, with 12 bases between. The CDR3 is 14 amino acids. CDR1 is SGHTA, CDR2 FQGNSA, per germline. The CDR3 reads CASSSSGVYSPLHF. CDR3 coding DNA: TGTGCCAGCAGCTCGTCAGGGGTTTATTCACCCCTCCACTTT.

The sample holds one count of this clonotype. The chain is built from TRBV6-6 and TRBJ1-3; a possible D gene is TRBD1 (5 bases). CDR1 is MNHNY, CDR2 SVGAGI, per germline (reference sequence). The CDR3 consists of 15 residues. V lost 5 bases, J lost 3 bases, and 14 bases lay in between. As DNA, the CDR3 is TGTGCCAGCAGTGCTCCCCGGGGGTATGGAAACACCATATATTTT. This codes for CASSAPRGYGNTIYF.

The gene calls are TRBV9 and TRBJ1-6; D gene ambiguous. V was clipped by 0 bases and J by 8 bases, with 12 bases between them. The CDR3 has 15 residues. CDR1 is SGDLS and CDR2 is YYNGEE in the germline V gene. CDR3 nucleotide sequence: TGTGCCAGCAGCGTAGATTCTGCAACCTATTCACCCCTCCACTTT. The encoded protein is CASSVDSATYSPLHF.

This sequence joins TRBV15 and TRBJ1-4; D unresolved. V lost 5 bases, J lost 4 bases, and 11 bases lay in between. CDR3 length: 14 residues. The germline V gene encodes CDR1 LNHNV and CDR2 YYDKDF (reference sequence). The CDR3 reads CATSERPLNEKLFF. For the CDR3, the DNA is TGTGCCACCAGCGAAAGGCCCCTTAATGAAAAACTGTTTTTT.

V usage is TRBV14 and J usage is TRBJ2-1; 8 nucleotides agree with TRBD2. There are 16 residues in the CDR3. Germline V gene data show CDR1 as SGHDN and CDR2 as FVKESK. V was pared by 0 bases and J by 7 bases, with 8 bases of the junction left unmatched. The CDR3 DNA reads TGTGCCAGCAGCCAAGATCGGGGGGGGGGCAGGAATGAGCAGTTCTTC. The encoded protein is CASSQDRGGGRNEQFF.

The chain joins TRBV18 to TRBJ2-7, with 9 bases lining up with TRBD2. The trim removed 6 bases at V and 5 bases at J, leaving 11 bases unmatched. The CDR3 is made up of 15 amino acids. Looked up from germline, CDR1 is KGHSH and CDR2 is LQKENI. CDR3 coding DNA: TGTGCCAGCTCGTCACTCCCTAGCGGGGTGGACGAGCAGTACGTC. It specifies CASSSLPSGVDEQYV.

This clonotype was detected many times. J is TRBJ1-5 and V is TRBV19; D gene unclear. CDR3 size: 15 residues. Germline CDR1 is LNHDA and CDR2 is SQIVND (reference sequence). V was pared by 1 base and J by 4 bases, with 11 bases between. CDR3 DNA: TGTGCCAGTAGTATAGGGAACAAACTTAATCAGCCCCAGCATTTT. Translation gives CASSIGNKLNQPQHF.

The table lists this clonotype with a few counts. This rearrangement joins TRBV12-3 or TRBV12-4 to TRBJ1-2; D perhaps matches TRBD1 (5 bases). CDR3 length: 14 residues. The germline V and J ends were trimmed by 7 bases and 4 bases, with 16 bases remaining between them. The CDR3 reads CASKPRVSFYGYTF. In DNA form, the CDR3 reads TGTGCCAGCAAACCCAGGGTGAGCTTCTATGGCTACACCTTC.

This chain uses TRBV7-6 with TRBJ2-2, with TRBD1 identical over 9 bases. Germline lookup yields CDR1 SGHVS and CDR2 FNYEAQ. The CDR3 runs to 16 residues. Losses at the gene ends were 1 base for V and 5 bases for J; bases not matched to a gene: 5. The CDR3 DNA is TGTGCCAGCAGCTTAGGGGACAGGGCCATGACCGGGGAGCTGTTTTTT. Translating it yields CASSLGDRAMTGELFF. Drawing the rest from reference TRBV7-6 and TRBJ2-2, the complete variable domain is GAGVSQSPRYKVTKRGQDVALRCDPISGHVSLYWYRQALGQGPEFLTYFNYEAQQDKSGLPNDRFSAERPEGSISTLTIQRTEQRDSAMYRCASSLGDRAMTGELFFGEGSRLTVL.

This clonotype has a handful of counts. The chain couples TRBV28 to TRBJ2-1; no firm D call. The germline V gene has CDR1 MDHEN and CDR2 SYDVKM. V was clipped by 10 bases and J by 0 bases, with 16 bases between them. This CDR3 spans 15 amino acids. The chain's CDR3 is CATTLDGASYNEQFF. The DNA of the CDR3 is TGTGCCACAACTCTGGACGGTGCCTCCTACAATGAGCAGTTCTTC.

The V call is TRBV28, the J call TRBJ1-5, with a weak D call TRBD1 (5 bases). The length of the CDR3 is 12 residues. V dropped 11 bases and J dropped 7 bases, with 15 bases sitting between them. From germline, CDR1 is MDHEN and CDR2 SYDVKM. This CDR3 reads CAGSREGQPQHF. CDR3 nucleotides: TGTGCCGGATCGAGGGAGGGGCAGCCCCAGCATTTT. Looking up the rest from reference TRBV28 and TRBJ1-5 gives the full variable domain: DVKVTQSSRYLVKRTGEKVFLECVQDMDHENMFWYRQDPGLGLRLIYFSYDVKMKEKGDIPEGYSVSREKKERFSLILESASTNQTSMYLCAGSREGQPQHFGDGTRLSIL.

The chain combines TRBV12-3 or TRBV12-4 with TRBJ1-1; no clear D. Trimming stripped 8 bases from V and 6 bases from J, with 19 bases between. The CDR3 loop spans 14 amino acids. CDR3 residues: CASESLPGVSEAFF. The CDR3 bases are TGTGCCAGCGAAAGCCTCCCTGGGGTTTCTGAAGCTTTCTTT.

The J gene is TRBJ1-5, the V gene TRBV7-9; no firm D call. Germline V gene sequence: CDR1 SEHNR, CDR2 FQNEAQ (reference sequence). The CDR3 is made up of 13 amino acids. CDR3 in DNA: TGTGCAGTGGAGGAGCTTAGCAATCAGCCCCAGCATTTT. This sequence encodes CAVEELSNQPQHF.

The chain has TRBV5-8 and TRBJ1-5; no firm D call. Trimming pared 2 bases from V and 3 bases from J, leaving 12 bases between. The V gene's germline CDR1 is SGHTS and CDR2 YDEGEE. This CDR3 is built from 15 residues. The CDR3 DNA sequence: TGTGCCAGCAGCTTAACATCCCTCCCCAATCAGCCCCAGCATTTT. It is translated as CASSLTSLPNQPQHF. Combining the CDR3 with reference TRBV5-8 and TRBJ1-5 gives the whole variable domain EAGVTQSPTHLIKTRGQQATLRCSPISGHTSVYWYQQALGLGLQFLLWYDEGEERNRGNFPPRFSGRQFPNYSSELNVNALELEDSALYLCASSLTSLPNQPQHFGDGTRLSIL.

This clonotype was detected many times. This chain connects TRBV12-3 or TRBV12-4 to TRBJ2-6, with no clear D. CDR3 size: 16 residues. V shed 6 bases and J shed 0 bases, with 12 bases lying between them. CDR3 sequence: CASRPHPHSGANVLTF. The CDR3 bases are TGTGCCAGCAGACCCCACCCGCACTCTGGGGCCAACGTCCTGACTTTC.

This clonotype was seen more than once but under ten times. The rearrangement joins TRBV2 to TRBJ2-7; TRBD2 is a possible D gene (6 bases). Germline values: CDR1 SNHLY, CDR2 FYNNEI. The germline V and J ends were trimmed by 3 bases and 4 bases, with 13 bases remaining between them. The CDR3 consists of 14 residues. The CDR3 is CASSEGLLDYEQYF. CDR3 in DNA: TGTGCCAGCAGTGAGGGACTCCTAGATTACGAGCAGTACTTC. Complete variable domain (other parts from reference TRBV2 and TRBJ2-7): EPEVTQTPSHQVTQMGQEVILRCVPISNHLYFYWYRQILGQKVEFLVSFYNNEISEKSEIFDDQFSVERPDGSNFTLKIRSTKLEDSAMYFCASSEGLLDYEQYFGPGTRLTVT.

This clonotype was observed a handful of times. The chain is built from TRBV29-1 and TRBJ1-1; TRBD1 is a possible D gene (5 bases). The germline V gene encodes CDR1 SQVTM and CDR2 ANQGSEA. The CDR3 covers 11 residues. V was shortened by 4 bases and J by 12 bases, with 15 bases between the two germline ends. CDR3 loop: CSVVEGIITFF. The CDR3 DNA reads TGCAGCGTTGTTGAGGGGATTATTACTTTCTTT.